Listed here are 8 T cell receptor beta chains from one sample, sequenced in a study of cytomegalovirus exposure and HLA in healthy donors. Primers: 60 Vbeta forward and 13 Jbeta reverse. Sequencing used immunoSEQ multiplex PCR; TCRdb keeps in-frame clones, though not all of them. Recorded for this sample: 60,000 to 80,000 clones. Sequencing used PBMCs. These receptors originate from a boy younger than 18 in good health and CMV-seronegative.

The rearrangement links TRBV13 to TRBJ1-3; D unclear. CDR1 and CDR2 from the germline V gene are PRHDT and FYEKMQ (reference sequence). With 5 bases removed from V and 0 bases from J, the gap between germline ends came to 8 bases. The CDR3 length is 14 residues. The CDR3 DNA is TGTGCCAGCAGCCAACAGAGCTCTGGAAACACCATATATTTT. This sequence encodes CASSQQSSGNTIYF.

The chain joins TRBV15 to TRBJ2-5; 12 nucleotides align to TRBD1. There are 16 residues in the CDR3. In germline, CDR1 is LNHNV, CDR2 YYDKDF (reference sequence). Trimming removed 3 bases from V and 5 bases from J; junction bases left unmatched: 7. The CDR3 sequence: CATSSGDRGLQETQYF. The CDR3 DNA is TGTGCCACCAGCAGCGGGGACAGGGGGCTACAGGAGACCCAGTACTTC.

The V gene is TRBV18, the J gene TRBJ2-1; D remains unclear. Trimming cost V 2 bases and J 10 bases, with 12 bases left between them. The CDR3 is 13 residues long. The germline gives CDR1 KGHSH, CDR2 LQKENI. The CDR3 here is CASSPSDLEEQFF. DNA for the CDR3: TGTGCCAGCTCACCATCCGACTTAGAGGAGCAGTTCTTC.

The gene calls are TRBV4-1 and TRBJ2-3; the match to TRBD2 covers 8 bases. The junction had 7 bases not matched to a gene; V was cut back by 0 bases and J by 8 bases. This CDR3 comprises 15 residues. CDR1 and CDR2 from the germline V gene are MGHRA and YSYEKL. The chain's CDR3 is CASSQEIGGGRTQYF. The CDR3 nucleotides read TGCGCCAGCAGCCAAGAGATCGGGGGGGGTCGTACGCAGTATTTT.

The V and J genes are TRBV29-1 and TRBJ1-1; D is unclear. This CDR3 spans 13 amino acids. Germline CDR1 reads SQVTM; CDR2 reads ANQGSEA. V was trimmed by 1 base and J by 1 base, leaving 7 bases between them. This chain's CDR3 is CSVEVRSNTEAFF. The CDR3 region has the DNA TGCAGCGTTGAAGTGCGATCGAACACTGAAGCTTTCTTT.

J is TRBJ1-5 and V is TRBV18, with TRBD1 identical over 7 bases. The CDR3 extends over 14 amino acids. Germline lookup yields CDR1 KGHSH and CDR2 LQKENI. V was clipped by 6 bases and J by 3 bases; unmatched bases: 5. CDR3 protein: CASSLGQVNQPQHF. CDR3 sequence (DNA): TGTGCCAGCTCCCTAGGACAGGTCAATCAGCCCCAGCATTTT.

The gene calls are TRBV4-2 and TRBJ2-3; TRBD2 matches 10 bases. CDR3 size: 16 residues. Germline V gene lookup returns CDR1 LGHNA and CDR2 YNFKEQ. Trimming cost V 1 base and J 6 bases; bases outside gene matches: 7. In DNA form, the CDR3 reads TGTGCCAGCAGCCAAGTGGAGCTAGCGGGAGCTGATACGCAGTATTTT. This sequence encodes CASSQVELAGADTQYF.

The chain is built from TRBV19 and TRBJ2-1; 9 bases fit TRBD2. V dropped 1 base and J dropped 7; count of bases not matched to a gene: 5. The CDR3 runs 15 residues. CDR1 is LNHDA and CDR2 is SQIVND in the germline V gene (reference sequence). In DNA form, the CDR3 reads TGTGCCAGTAGTATAGGCGGGGGGGCCGGGAATGAGCAGTTCTTC. The encoded protein is CASSIGGGAGNEQFF.